This TCR beta chain was documented in a study of cytomegalovirus exposure and HLA in healthy donors. Overall study results and limits: Productive rates of about 87% or about 30% were seen for most TCR beta V segments in an earlier analysis. In a later analysis, specific HLA alleles were associated with 15,000 or so TCR beta sequences at a 0.05 false discovery rate.

Vbeta (60) and Jbeta (13) primers were used in the PCR. Method: immunoSEQ multiplex PCR; TCRdb's copy keeps in-frame clones and lacks some. The table records over 150,000 clones, around three quarters of them present only once. This clone turned up a few times. Its target is not known. With 4 bases removed from V and 0 bases from J, the gap between germline ends came to 10 bases. Germline-derived CDR1 and CDR2 are MNHNS and SASEGT. The CDR3 extends over 14 amino acids. This chain connects TRBV6-1 to TRBJ2-7; tentative D call: TRBD1 (5 bases). This sequence originates from a man between 35 and 55 years old in good health and CMV-seronegative. Sequenced input: PBMCs. The CDR3 DNA is TGTGCCAGCAGTGTGTTGACAGTCTCCTACGAGCAGTACTTC. Amino acids: CASSVLTVSYEQYF.